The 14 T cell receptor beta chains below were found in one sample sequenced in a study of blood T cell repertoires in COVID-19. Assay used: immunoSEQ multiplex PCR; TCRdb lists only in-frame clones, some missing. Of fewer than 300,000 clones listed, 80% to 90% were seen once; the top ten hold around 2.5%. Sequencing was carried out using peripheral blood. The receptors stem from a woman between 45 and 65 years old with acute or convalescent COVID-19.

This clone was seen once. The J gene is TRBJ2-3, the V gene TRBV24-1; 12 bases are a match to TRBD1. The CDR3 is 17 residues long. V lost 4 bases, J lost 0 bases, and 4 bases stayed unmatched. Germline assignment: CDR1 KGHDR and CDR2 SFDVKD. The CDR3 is CATSDPGTGGSTDTQYF. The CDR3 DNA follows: TGTGCCACCAGTGACCCCGGGACAGGGGGCAGCACAGATACGCAGTATTTT.

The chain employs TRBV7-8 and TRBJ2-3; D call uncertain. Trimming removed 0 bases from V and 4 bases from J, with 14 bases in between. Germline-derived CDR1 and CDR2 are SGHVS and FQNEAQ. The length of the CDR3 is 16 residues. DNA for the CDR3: TGTGCCAGCAGCTTAGCGTACGGTCGTAGAGCAGATACGCAGTATTTT. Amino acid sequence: CASSLAYGRRADTQYF.

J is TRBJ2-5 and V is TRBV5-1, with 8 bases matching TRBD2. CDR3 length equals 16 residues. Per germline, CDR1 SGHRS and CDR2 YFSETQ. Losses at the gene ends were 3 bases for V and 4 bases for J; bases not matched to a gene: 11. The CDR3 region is CASSWTGLGQTETQYF. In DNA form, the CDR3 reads TGCGCCAGCAGCTGGACGGGACTAGGGCAGACAGAGACCCAGTACTTC.

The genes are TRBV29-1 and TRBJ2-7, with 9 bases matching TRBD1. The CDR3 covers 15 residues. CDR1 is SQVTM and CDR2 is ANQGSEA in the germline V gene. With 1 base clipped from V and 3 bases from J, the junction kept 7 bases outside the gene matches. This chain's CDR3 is CSVEGEGTGRYEQYF. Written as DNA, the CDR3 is TGCAGCGTTGAAGGCGAGGGGACAGGGCGCTACGAGCAGTACTTC.

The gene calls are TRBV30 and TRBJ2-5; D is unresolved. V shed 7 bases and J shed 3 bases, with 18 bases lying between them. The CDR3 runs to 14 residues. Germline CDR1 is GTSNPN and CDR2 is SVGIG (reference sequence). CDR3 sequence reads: CASTTRTEKETQYF. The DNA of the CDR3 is TGTGCCTCCACGACACGTACCGAGAAAGAGACCCAGTACTTC.

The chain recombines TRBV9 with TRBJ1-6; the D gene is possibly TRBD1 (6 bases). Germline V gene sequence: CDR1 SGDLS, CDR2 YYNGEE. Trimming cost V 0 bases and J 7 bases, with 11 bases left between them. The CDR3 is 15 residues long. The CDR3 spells CASSVATGRNSPLHF. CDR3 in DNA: TGTGCCAGCAGCGTAGCAACAGGGCGGAATTCACCCCTCCACTTT.

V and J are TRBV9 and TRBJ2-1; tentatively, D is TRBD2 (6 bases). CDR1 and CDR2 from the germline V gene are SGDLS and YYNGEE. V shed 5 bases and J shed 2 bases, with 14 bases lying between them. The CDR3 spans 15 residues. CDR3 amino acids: CASSRSGSTYNEQFF. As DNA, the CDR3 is TGTGCCAGCAGTCGCAGCGGGTCTACCTACAATGAGCAGTTCTTC.

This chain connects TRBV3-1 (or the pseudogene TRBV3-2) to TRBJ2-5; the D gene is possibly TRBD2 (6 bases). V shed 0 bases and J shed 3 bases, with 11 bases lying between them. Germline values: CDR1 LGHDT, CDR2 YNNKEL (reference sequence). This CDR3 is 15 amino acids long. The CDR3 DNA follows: TGTGCCAGCAGCCAAGATTGGCCGGGAGAAGAGACCCAGTACTTC. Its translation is CASSQDWPGEETQYF.

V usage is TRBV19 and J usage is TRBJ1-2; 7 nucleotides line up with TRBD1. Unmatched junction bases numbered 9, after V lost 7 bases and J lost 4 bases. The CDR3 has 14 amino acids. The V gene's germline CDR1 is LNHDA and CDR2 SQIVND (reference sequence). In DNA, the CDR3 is TGTGCCAGTACTACTTCCGGGACAGCCTATGGCTACACCTTC. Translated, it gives CASTTSGTAYGYTF.

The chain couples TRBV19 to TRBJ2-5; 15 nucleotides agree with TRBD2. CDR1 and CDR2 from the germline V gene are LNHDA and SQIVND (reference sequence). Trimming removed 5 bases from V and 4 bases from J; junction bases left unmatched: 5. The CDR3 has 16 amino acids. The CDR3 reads CASSLGLAGGGETQYF. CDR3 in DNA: TGTGCCAGTAGTCTCGGACTAGCGGGAGGGGGAGAGACCCAGTACTTC.

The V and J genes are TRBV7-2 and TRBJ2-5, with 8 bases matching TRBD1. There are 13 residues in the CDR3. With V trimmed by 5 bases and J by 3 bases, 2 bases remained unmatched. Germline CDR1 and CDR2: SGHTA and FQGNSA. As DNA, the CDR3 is TGTGCCAGCAGCGTGGACAGGGAAGAGACCCAGTACTTC. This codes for CASSVDREETQYF.

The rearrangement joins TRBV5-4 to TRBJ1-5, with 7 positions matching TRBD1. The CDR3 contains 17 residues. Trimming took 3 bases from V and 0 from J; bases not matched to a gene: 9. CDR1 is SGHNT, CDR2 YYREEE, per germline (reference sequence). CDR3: CASSYRDSTYSNQPQHF. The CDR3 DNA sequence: TGTGCCAGCAGCTATCGGGACAGCACATATAGCAATCAGCCCCAGCATTTT.

The CDR3 sequence is CASSLLADEQFF. Written as DNA, the CDR3 is TGTGCCAGCAGTTTACTAGCCGATGAGCAGTTCTTC. The chain uses TRBV28 and TRBJ2-1; possibly TRBD2 for D (5 bases). The germline gives CDR1 MDHEN, CDR2 SYDVKM. V lost 2 bases to trimming and J lost 8 bases, with 7 bases between them. This CDR3 region has 12 residues. The whole variable domain, filled in from reference TRBV28 and TRBJ2-1, reads DVKVTQSSRYLVKRTGEKVFLECVQDMDHENMFWYRQDPGLGLRLIYFSYDVKMKEKGDIPEGYSVSREKKERFSLILESASTNQTSMYLCASSLLADEQFFGPGTRLTVL.

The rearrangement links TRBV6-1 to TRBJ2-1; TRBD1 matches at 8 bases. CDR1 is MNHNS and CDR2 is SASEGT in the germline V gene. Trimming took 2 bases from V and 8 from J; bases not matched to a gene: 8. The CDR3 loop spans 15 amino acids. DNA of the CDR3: TGTGCCAGCAGTGAAATCGGACAGGGTGGGTATGAGCAGTTCTTC. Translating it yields CASSEIGQGGYEQFF.